This T cell receptor (beta chain) was obtained from a study of T-cell reconstitution after alpha-beta-depleted transplantation in children. Construction of the TCRbeta library involved unique molecular identifiers. TCRdb used MiXCR to reprocess the PCR reads, holding one entry per CDR3 protein. The repertoire holds hundreds of thousands of distinct CDR3 sequences, over 25% seen once, with about 2.3% in the top ten. CDR1 and CDR2 (germline): MNHNS, SASEGT. Trimming left V 8 bases short and J 3 bases short, with 16 bases between. The CDR3 has 14 amino acids. This clonotype was detected a few times. The sequence was collected from a human donor who donated a stem cell graft to a child with aplastic anemia. The specimen was PBMCs from the stem cell graft donor, collected from the stem cell graft. The chain recombines TRBV6-1 with TRBJ1-1; perhaps TRBD1 as D (5 bases). CDR3 sequence reads: CASLPSGRDTEAFF. In DNA form, the CDR3 reads TGTGCCAGCCTCCCATCGGGACGTGACACTGAAGCTTTCTTT.